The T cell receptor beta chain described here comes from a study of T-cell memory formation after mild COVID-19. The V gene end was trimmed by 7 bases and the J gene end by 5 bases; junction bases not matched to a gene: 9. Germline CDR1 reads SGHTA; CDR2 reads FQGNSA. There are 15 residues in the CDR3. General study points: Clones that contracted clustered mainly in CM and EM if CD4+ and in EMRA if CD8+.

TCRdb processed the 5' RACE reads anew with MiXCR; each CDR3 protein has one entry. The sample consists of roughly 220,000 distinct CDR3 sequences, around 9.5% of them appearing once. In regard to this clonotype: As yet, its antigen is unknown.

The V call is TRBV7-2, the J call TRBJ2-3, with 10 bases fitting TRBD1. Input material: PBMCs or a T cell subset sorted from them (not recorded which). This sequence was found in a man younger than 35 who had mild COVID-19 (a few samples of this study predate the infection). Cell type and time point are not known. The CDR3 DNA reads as TGTGCCAGCACCCAGGGGACAGGGGTTGGAGATACGCAGTATTTT. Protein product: CASTQGTGVGDTQYF. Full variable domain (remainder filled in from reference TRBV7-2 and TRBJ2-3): GAGVSQSPSNKVTEKGKDVELRCDPISGHTALYWYRQSLGQGLEFLIYFQGNSAPDKSGLPSDRFSAERTGGSVSTLTIQRTQQEDSAVYLCASTQGTGVGDTQYFGPGTRLTVL.